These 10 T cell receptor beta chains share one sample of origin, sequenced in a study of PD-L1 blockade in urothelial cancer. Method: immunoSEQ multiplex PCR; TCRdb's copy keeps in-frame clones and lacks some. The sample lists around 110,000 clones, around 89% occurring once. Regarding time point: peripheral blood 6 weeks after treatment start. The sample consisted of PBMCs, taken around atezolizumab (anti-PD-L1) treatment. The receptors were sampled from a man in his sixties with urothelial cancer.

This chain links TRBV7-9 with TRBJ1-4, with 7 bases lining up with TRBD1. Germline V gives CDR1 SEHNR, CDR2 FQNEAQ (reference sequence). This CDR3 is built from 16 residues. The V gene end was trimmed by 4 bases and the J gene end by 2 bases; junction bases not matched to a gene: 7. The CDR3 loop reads CASSSGLQGTNEKLFF. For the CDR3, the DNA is TGTGCCAGCAGCTCCGGACTACAGGGGACTAATGAAAAACTGTTTTTT.

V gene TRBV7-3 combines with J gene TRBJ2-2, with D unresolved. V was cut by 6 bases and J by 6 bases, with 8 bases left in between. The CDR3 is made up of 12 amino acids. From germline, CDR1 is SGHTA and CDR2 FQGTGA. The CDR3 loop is CASSPESGELFF. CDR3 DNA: TGTGCCAGCAGTCCAGAATCCGGGGAGCTGTTTTTT.

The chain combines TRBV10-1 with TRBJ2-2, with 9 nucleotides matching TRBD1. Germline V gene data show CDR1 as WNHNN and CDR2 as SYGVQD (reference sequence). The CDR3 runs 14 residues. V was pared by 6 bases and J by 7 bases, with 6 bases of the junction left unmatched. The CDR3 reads CASSQQGAGGELFF. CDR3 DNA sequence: TGCGCCAGCAGCCAACAGGGGGCTGGCGGGGAGCTGTTTTTT.

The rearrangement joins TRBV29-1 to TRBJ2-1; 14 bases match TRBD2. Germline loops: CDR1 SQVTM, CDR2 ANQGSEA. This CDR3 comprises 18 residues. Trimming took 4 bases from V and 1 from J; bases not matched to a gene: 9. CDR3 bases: TGCAGCGTTGGGGGGTGGACTAGCGGGAGGTTGTCCTACAATGAGCAGTTCTTC. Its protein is CSVGGWTSGRLSYNEQFF.

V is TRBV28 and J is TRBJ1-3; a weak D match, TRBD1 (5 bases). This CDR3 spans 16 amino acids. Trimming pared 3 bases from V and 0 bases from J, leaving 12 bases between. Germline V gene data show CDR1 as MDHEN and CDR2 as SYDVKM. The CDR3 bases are TGTGCCAGCAGTTTTGTATTGGGGGGCTCTGGAAACACCATATATTTT. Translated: CASSFVLGGSGNTIYF.

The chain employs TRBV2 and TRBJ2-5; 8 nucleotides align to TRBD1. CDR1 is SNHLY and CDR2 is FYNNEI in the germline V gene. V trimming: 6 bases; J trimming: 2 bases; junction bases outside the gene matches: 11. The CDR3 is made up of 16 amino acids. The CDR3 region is CASSLTGGLFQETQYF. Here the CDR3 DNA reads TGTGCCAGCAGCCTAACAGGGGGTCTATTTCAAGAGACCCAGTACTTC.

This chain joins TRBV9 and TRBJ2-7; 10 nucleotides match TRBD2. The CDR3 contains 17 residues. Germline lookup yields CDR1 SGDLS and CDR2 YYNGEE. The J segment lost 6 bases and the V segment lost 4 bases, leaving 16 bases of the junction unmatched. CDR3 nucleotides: TGTGCCAGCAGCCCTCAAGCGGGGGGGACTAGCGTGGGCGAGCAGTACTTC. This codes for CASSPQAGGTSVGEQYF.

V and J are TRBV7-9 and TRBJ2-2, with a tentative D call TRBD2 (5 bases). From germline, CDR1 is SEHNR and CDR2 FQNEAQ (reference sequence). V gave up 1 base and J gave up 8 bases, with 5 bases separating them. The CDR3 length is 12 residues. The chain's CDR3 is CASSLGEGELFF. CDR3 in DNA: TGTGCCAGCAGCTTAGGGGAGGGGGAGCTGTTTTTT.

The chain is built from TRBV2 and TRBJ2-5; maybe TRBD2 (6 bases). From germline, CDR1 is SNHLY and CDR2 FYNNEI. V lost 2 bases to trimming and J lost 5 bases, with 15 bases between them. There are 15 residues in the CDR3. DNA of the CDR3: TGTGCCAGCAGTGAACTCGGAGGGCCCTCGGAGACCCAGTACTTC. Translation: CASSELGGPSETQYF.

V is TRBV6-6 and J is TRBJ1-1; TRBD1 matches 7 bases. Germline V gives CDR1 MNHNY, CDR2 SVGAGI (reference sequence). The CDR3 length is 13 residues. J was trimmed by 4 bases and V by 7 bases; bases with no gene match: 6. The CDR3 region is CASNLQGITEAFF. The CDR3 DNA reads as TGTGCCAGCAACCTACAGGGGATCACTGAAGCTTTCTTT.